This section outlines one T cell receptor beta chain sequence together with its context. These data originate in a study of technical replicates of blood from several donors. Repertoires were generated with immunoSEQ multiplex PCR, while TCRdb's copy carries only in-frame clones and drops some. This sample has roughly 72,000 clones, with approximately 94% found just once. The germline CDR1 and CDR2 sequences are SGHTA and FQGNSA. The CDR3 has 12 amino acids. Trimming removed 6 bases at V and 4 bases at J, with 7 bases between. The receptor comes from a human donor in good health. The sample consisted of T cells isolated from PBMCs. The rearrangement links TRBV7-2 to TRBJ1-5; no clear D gene. Written as DNA, the CDR3 is TGTGCCAGCAGTCTTCCTAATCAGCCCCAGCATTTT. It yields the protein CASSLPNQPQHF.